These 5 T cell receptor beta chains were sequenced from one sample in a study of early T cells in non-severe SARS-CoV-2 infection. TCRdb re-called the 5' RACE reads with MiXCR, one entry per CDR3 protein. This table has over 30,000 distinct CDR3 sequences, 5.7% appearing once. The source material was whole blood. The receptors were sampled from an adult who was a healthcare worker with PCR-confirmed SARS-CoV-2 infection or an uninfected control (not recorded which).

This clonotype was picked up many times. This sequence joins TRBV5-1 and TRBJ1-2; D is unclear. Trimming took off 0 bases at V and 6 bases at J, with 6 bases between the two ends. Looked up from germline, CDR1 is SGHRS and CDR2 is YFSETQ. The CDR3 runs 12 residues. The CDR3 region is CASSLEGNGYTF. The CDR3 nucleotides are TGCGCCAGCAGCTTGGAGGGTAATGGCTACACCTTC. Supplemented by reference TRBV5-1 and TRBJ1-2, the full variable domain reads KAGVTQTPRYLIKTRGQQVTLSCSPISGHRSVSWYQQTPGQGLQFLFEYFSETQRNKGNFPGRFSGRQFSNSRSEMNVSTLELGDSALYLCASSLEGNGYTFGSGTRLTVV.

This clonotype was recorded many times. This sequence joins TRBV6-1 and TRBJ2-3; D perhaps matches TRBD2 (6 bases). V gave up 5 bases and J gave up 2 bases, with 14 bases separating them. The CDR3 consists of 15 residues. Germline V gene sequence: CDR1 MNHNS, CDR2 SASEGT. The CDR3 nucleotides read TGTGCCAGCAGTAGTGCCGGGAGCCTCACAGATACGCAGTATTTT. Its translation: CASSSAGSLTDTQYF.

The rearrangement joins TRBV5-1 to TRBJ1-6, with D uncertain. Germline V lookup: CDR1 SGHRS, CDR2 YFSETQ. The CDR3 sequence is 15 residues long. The V end lost 0 bases, the J end lost 7 bases, and 11 bases lay between the germline ends. CDR3 in amino acids: CASSLAAASNSPLHF. In DNA form, the CDR3 reads TGCGCCAGCAGCTTGGCGGCCGCATCCAATTCACCCCTCCACTTT.

In its sample, this clonotype was seen many times. V is TRBV6-2 or TRBV6-3 and J is TRBJ2-1; D unclear. The V and J ends lost 0 bases and 4 bases respectively, with 7 bases between them. Germline loops: CDR1 MNHEY, CDR2 SVGEGT. The CDR3 consists of 14 residues. CDR3 amino acids: CASSYSQTYNEQFF. CDR3 DNA: TGTGCCAGCAGTTACTCGCAGACATACAATGAGCAGTTCTTC.

This clonotype was found many times. The gene calls are TRBV11-2 and TRBJ2-3, with D uncertain. This CDR3 region has 13 residues. Germline lookup yields CDR1 SGHAT and CDR2 FQNNGV. The V gene lost 8 bases and the J gene lost 3 bases, with 12 bases spanning the gap. The CDR3 DNA sequence: TGTGCCAGCGTACCAAGGAGTACAGATACGCAGTATTTT. Its translation is CASVPRSTDTQYF.